Sequencing of this T cell receptor beta chain was carried out in a study of radiation and T cells in renal cell carcinoma. Overall study results and limits: No pretreatment tumor biopsies were available for baseline clonotypes. In blood, top tumor clones expanded by 2 weeks, shrinking by 4.

Time point meaning: baseline pretreatment blood. Treatment of the sample: 15 Gy SBRT to primary tumor, nephrectomy 4 weeks later. Profiling relied on immunoSEQ multiplex PCR, and the TCRdb table lists in-frame clones only, not all of them. The sample has approximately 110,000 clones; about four fifths are singletons. As regards this clone: Its antigen is as yet unknown.

This specimen was blood, taken from a patient whose treatment included radiotherapy and nephrectomy. This receptor was obtained from a woman between 55 and 75 years old with renal cell carcinoma.

The chain's CDR3 is CASSFDTQYF. The CDR3 nucleotides read TGTGCCAGCAGTTTTGATACGCAGTATTTT. The V gene is TRBV28, the J gene TRBJ2-3; D not certain. The CDR3 extends over 10 amino acids. Trimming removed 3 bases from V and 6 bases from J, with 1 base in between. Germline assignment: CDR1 MDHEN and CDR2 SYDVKM.